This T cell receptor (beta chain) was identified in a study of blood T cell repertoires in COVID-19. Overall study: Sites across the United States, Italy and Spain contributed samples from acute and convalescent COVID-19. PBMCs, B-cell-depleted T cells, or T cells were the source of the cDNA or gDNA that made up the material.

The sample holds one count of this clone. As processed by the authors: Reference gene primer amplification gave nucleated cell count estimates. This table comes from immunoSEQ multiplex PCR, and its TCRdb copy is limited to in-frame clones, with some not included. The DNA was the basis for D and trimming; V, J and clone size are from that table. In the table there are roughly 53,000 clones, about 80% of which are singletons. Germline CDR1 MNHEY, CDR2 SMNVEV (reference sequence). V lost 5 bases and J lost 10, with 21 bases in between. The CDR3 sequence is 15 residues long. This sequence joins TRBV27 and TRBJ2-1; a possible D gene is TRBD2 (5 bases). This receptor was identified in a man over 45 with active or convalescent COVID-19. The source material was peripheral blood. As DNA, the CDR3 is TGTGCCAGCAGTCCGTGGACGACGGGGAGCGAAGAGCAGTTCTTC. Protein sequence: CASSPWTTGSEEQFF.